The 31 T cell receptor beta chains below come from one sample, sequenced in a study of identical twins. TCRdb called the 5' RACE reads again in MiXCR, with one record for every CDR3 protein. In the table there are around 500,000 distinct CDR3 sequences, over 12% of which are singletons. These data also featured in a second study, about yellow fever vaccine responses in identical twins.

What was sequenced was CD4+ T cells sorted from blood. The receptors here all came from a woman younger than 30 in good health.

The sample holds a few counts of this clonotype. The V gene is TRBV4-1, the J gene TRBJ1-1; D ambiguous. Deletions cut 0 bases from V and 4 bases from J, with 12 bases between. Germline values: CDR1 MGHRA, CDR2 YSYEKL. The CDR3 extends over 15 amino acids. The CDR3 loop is CASSQDRWESTEAFF. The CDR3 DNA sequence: TGCGCCAGCAGCCAAGATCGGTGGGAGAGCACTGAAGCTTTCTTT.

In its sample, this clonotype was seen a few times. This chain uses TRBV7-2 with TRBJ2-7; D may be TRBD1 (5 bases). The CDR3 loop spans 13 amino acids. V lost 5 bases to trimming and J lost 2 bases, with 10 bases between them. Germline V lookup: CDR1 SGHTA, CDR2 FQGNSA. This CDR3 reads CASSTTVTYEQYF. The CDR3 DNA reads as TGTGCCAGCAGCACGACAGTAACCTACGAGCAGTACTTC.

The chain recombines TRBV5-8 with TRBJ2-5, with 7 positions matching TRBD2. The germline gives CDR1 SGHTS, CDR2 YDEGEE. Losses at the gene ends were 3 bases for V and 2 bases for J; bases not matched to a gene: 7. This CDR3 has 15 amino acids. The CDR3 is CASSSSGKGQETQYF. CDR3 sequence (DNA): TGTGCCAGCAGCTCGAGCGGGAAGGGTCAAGAGACCCAGTACTTC.

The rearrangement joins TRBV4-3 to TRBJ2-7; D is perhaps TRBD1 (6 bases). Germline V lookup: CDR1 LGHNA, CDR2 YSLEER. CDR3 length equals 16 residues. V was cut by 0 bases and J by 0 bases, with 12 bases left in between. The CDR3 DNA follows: TGCGCCAGCAGCCAAGATCGACAGGATCTCTCCTACGAGCAGTACTTC. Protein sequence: CASSQDRQDLSYEQYF.

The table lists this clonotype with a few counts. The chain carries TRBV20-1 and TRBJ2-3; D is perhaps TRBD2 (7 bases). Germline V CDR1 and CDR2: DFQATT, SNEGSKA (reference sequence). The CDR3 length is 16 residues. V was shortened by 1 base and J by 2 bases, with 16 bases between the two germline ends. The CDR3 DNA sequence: TGCAGTGCTAGAGGGGTCCGGGGGGCCTACACAGATACGCAGTATTTT. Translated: CSARGVRGAYTDTQYF.

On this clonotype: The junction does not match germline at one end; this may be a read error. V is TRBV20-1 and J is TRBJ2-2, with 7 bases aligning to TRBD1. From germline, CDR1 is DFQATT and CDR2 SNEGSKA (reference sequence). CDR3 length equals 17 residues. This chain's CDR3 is CCARDLRGQANTGELFF. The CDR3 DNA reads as TGCTGTGCTAGAGATCTCCGCGGACAGGCGAACACCGGGGAGCTGTTTTTT.

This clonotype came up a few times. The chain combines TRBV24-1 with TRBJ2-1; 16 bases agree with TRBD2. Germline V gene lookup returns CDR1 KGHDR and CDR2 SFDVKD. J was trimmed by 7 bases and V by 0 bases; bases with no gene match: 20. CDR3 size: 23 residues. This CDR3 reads CATSDLGDSRGTSGRVKRNEQFF. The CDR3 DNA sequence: TGTGCCACCAGTGATTTGGGGGACTCGAGGGGGACTAGCGGGAGGGTTAAGAGGAATGAGCAGTTCTTC.

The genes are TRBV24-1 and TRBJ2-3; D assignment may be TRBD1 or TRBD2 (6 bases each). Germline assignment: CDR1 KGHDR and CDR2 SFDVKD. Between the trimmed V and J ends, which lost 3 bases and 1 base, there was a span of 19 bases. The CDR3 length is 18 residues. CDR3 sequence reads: CATSDIRGPGAGTDTQYF. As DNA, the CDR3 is TGTGCCACCAGTGATATTCGGGGTCCGGGGGCCGGCACAGATACGCAGTATTTT.

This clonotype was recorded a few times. The CDR3 DNA reads TGCAGTGCTAGAAGCGGTGCTGGGGCCCAGTACTTC. Translating gives CSARSGAGAQYF. The chain uses TRBV20-1 and TRBJ2-5; TRBD2 might be the D (5 bases). The ends were cut back, 2 bases at V and 9 bases at J, with 13 bases in the middle. The CDR3 sequence is 12 residues long. Germline V lookup: CDR1 DFQATT, CDR2 SNEGSKA (reference sequence).

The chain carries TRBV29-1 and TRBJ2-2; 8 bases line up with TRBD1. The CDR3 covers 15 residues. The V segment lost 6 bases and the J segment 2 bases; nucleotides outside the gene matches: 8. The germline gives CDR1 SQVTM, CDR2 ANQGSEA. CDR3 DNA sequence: TGCAGCGTGGGGGAAGACAGGGGTAACACCGGGGAGCTGTTTTTT. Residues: CSVGEDRGNTGELFF.

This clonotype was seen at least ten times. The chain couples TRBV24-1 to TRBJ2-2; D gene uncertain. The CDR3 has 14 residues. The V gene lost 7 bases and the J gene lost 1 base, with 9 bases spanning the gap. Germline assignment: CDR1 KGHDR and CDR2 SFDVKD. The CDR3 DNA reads TGTGCCACCAGGGATGGCAGGAACACCGGGGAGCTGTTTTTT. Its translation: CATRDGRNTGELFF.

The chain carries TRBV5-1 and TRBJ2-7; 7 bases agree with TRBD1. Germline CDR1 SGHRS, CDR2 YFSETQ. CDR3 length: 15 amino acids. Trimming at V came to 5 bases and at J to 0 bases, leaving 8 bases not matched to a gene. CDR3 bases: TGCGCCAGCAGTTGGGGGAGACAGGGCTCCTACGAGCAGTACTTC. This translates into CASSWGRQGSYEQYF.

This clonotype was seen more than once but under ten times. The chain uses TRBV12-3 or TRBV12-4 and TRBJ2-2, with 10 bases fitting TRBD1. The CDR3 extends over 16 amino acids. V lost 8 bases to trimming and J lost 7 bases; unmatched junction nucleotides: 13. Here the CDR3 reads CASRHRDRGPVGELFF. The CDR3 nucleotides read TGTGCCAGCCGACACCGGGACAGGGGTCCGGTCGGGGAGCTGTTTTTT.

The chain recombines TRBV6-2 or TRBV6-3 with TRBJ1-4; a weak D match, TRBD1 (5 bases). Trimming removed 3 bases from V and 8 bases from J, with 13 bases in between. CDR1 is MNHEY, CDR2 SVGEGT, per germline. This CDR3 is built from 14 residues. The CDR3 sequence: CASSYGDSGEKLFF. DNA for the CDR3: TGTGCCAGCAGTTATGGAGACAGCGGAGAAAAACTGTTTTTT.

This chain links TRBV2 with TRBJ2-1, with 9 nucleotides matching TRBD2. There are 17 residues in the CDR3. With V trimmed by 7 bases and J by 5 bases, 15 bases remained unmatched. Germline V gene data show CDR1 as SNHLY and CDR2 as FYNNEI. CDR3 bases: TGTGCCAGCAAACCGACTAGCGGTCTTCTAGACAACAATGAGCAGTTCTTC. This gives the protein CASKPTSGLLDNNEQFF.

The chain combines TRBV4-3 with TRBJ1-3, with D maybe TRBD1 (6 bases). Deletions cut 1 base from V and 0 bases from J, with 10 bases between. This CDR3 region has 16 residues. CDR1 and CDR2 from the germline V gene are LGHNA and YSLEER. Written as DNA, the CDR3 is TGCGCCAGCAGCCAAGTCGGACAGCTCTCTGGAAACACCATATATTTT. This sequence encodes CASSQVGQLSGNTIYF.

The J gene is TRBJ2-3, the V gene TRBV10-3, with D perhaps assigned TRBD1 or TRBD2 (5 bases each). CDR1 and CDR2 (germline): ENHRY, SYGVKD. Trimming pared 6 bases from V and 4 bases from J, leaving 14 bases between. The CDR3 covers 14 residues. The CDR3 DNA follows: TGTGCCATCAGAGGGACCGTAGGTGCAGATACGCAGTATTTT. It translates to CAIRGTVGADTQYF.

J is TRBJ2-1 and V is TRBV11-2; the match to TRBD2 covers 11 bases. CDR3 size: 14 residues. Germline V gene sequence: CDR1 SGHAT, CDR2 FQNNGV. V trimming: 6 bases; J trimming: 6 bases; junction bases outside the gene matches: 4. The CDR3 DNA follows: TGTGCCAGCAGAACGACTAGCGGGGCCAATGAGCAGTTCTTC. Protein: CASRTTSGANEQFF.

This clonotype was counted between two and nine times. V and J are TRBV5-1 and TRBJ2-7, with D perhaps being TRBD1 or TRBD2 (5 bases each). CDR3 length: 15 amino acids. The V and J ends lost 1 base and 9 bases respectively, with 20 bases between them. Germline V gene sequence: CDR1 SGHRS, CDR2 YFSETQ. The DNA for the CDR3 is TGCGCCAGCAGCTTGTCCGGGACGGCGATTTTGGGGCAGTACTTC. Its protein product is CASSLSGTAILGQYF.

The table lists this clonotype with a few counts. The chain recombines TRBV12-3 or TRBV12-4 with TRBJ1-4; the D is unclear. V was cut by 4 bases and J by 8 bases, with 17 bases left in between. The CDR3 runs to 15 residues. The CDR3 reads CASSYVATIGEKLFF. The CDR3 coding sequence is TGTGCCAGCAGTTATGTGGCGACAATAGGAGAAAAACTGTTTTTT.

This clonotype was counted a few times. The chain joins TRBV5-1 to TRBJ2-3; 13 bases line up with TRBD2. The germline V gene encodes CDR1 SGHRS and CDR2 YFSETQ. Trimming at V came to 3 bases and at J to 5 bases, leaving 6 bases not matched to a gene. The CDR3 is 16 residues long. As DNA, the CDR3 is TGCGCCAGCAGCTCGGGACTAGCGGGGATTATAGATACGCAGTATTTT. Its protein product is CASSSGLAGIIDTQYF.

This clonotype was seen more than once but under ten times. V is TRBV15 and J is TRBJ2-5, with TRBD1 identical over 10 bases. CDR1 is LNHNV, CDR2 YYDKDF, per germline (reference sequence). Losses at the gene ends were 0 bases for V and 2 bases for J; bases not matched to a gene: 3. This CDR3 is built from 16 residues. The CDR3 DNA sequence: TGTGCCACCAGCAGAGATAGGGGACAGGGGCAAGAGACCCAGTACTTC. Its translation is CATSRDRGQGQETQYF.

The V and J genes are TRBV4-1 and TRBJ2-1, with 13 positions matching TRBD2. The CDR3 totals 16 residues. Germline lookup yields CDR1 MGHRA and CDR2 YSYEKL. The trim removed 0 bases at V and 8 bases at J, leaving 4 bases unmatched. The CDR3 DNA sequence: TGCGCCAGCAGCCAAGAGGGACTAGCGGGAAGGGATGAGCAGTTCTTC. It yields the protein CASSQEGLAGRDEQFF.

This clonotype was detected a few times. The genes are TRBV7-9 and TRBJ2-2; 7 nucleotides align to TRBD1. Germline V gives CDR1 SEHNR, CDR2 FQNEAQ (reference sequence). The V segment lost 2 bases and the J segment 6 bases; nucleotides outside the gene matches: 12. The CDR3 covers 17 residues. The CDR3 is CASSLRPQGVMPGELFF. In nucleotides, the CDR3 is TGTGCCAGCAGCTTACGGCCCCAGGGGGTTATGCCCGGGGAGCTGTTTTTT.

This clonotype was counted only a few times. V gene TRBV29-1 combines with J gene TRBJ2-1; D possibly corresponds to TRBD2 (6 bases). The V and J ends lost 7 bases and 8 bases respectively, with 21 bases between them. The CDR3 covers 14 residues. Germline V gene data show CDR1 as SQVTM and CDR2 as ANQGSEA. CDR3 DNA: TGCAGCGCCGGGGGAGGCGGGTACGCCTATGAGCAGTTCTTC. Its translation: CSAGGGGYAYEQFF.

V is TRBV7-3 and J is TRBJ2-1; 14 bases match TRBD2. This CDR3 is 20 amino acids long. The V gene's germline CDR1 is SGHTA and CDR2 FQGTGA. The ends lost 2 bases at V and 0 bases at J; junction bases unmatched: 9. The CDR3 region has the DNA TGTGCCAGCAGCTTATCTCCGGGACTAGCGGGGGTTAGCTCCTACAATGAGCAGTTCTTC. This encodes CASSLSPGLAGVSSYNEQFF.

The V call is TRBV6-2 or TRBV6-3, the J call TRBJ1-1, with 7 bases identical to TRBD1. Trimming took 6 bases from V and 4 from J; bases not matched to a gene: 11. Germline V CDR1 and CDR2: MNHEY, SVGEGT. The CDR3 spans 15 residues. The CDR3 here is CASRQGSLLVTEAFF. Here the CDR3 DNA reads TGTGCCAGCAGACAGGGGTCGCTCCTGGTCACTGAAGCTTTCTTT.

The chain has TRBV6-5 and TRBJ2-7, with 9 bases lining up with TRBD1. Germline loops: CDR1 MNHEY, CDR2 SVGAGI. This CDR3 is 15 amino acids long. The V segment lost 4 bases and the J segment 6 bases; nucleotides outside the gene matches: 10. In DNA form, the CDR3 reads TGTGCCAGCAGTTTTTATCCGACAGGGGGTCCCGAGCAGTACTTC. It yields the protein CASSFYPTGGPEQYF.

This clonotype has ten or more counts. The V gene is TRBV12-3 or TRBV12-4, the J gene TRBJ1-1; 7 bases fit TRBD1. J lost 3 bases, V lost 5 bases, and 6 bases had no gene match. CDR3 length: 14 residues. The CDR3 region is CASSRTGGDTEAFF. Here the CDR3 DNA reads TGTGCCAGCAGTCGGACAGGTGGGGACACTGAAGCTTTCTTT.

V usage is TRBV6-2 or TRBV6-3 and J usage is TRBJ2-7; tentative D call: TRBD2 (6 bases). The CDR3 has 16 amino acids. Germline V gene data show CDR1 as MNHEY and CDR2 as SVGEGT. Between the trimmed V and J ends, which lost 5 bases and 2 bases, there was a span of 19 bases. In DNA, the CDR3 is TGTGCCAGCAGTCGCCCCGGGACTTTTCCCCCCTACGAGCAGTACTTC. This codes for CASSRPGTFPPYEQYF.

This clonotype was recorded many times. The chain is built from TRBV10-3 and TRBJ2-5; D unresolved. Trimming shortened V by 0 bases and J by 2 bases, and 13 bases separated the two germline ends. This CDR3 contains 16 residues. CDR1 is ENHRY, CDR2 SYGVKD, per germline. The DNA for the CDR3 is TGTGCCATCAGTGAGTCCCGCGGTGCGACACAAGAGACCCAGTACTTC. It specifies CAISESRGATQETQYF.